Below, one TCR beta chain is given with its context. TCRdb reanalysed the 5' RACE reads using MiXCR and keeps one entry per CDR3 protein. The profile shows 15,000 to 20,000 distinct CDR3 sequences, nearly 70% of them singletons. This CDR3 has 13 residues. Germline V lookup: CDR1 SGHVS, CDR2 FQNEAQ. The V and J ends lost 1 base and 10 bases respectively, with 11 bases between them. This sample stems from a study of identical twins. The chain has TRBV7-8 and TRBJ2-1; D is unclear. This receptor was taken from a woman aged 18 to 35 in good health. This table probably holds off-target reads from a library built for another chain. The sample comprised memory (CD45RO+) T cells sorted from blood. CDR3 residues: CASSLDLLNEQFF. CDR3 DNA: TGTGCCAGCAGCTTAGACCTTTTAAACGAGCAGTTCTTC.